The entry below describes one T cell receptor beta chain. TCRdb used MiXCR to reprocess the 5' RACE reads, holding one entry per CDR3 protein. The sample has tens of thousands of distinct CDR3 sequences, approximately 5.8% seen once. This sample was taken from a study of spatial heterogeneity in lung cancer. The V and J ends lost 4 bases and 8 bases respectively, with 19 bases between them. Germline assignment: CDR1 SGDLS and CDR2 YYNGEE. The CDR3 is 15 residues long. Time point defined: sample taken at primary tumor resection. This specimen was PBMCs, taken at surgery. The V call is TRBV9, the J call TRBJ2-1; D call uncertain. This receptor was taken from a male donor with early-stage non-small cell lung cancer. DNA for the CDR3: TGTGCCAGCAGCTCCCGATGGGCTGTTAAGGATGAGCAGTTCTTC. This encodes CASSSRWAVKDEQFF.